The 24 T cell receptor beta chains presented below share a single source sample, sequenced in a study of T cells in localized non-small cell lung cancer. Here immunoSEQ multiplex PCR was the method, and the copy in TCRdb shows in-frame clones only, minus some. The data show about 2,200 clones, roughly a third seen once. Specimen: lung tumor tissue, collected before any cancer treatment. Receptors were obtained from a female donor older than 55 with stage I lung adenocarcinoma.

The chain recombines TRBV6-8 with TRBJ1-2, with D tentatively TRBD1 (6 bases). The CDR3 is 15 amino acids. CDR1 is MNHGY and CDR2 is SAAAGT in the germline V gene. The V and J ends lost 5 bases and 6 bases respectively, with 19 bases between them. The DNA for the CDR3 is TGTGCCAGCAGTGAGACCCCCTCGGGGGCTGATGGCTACACCTTC. The encoded protein is CASSETPSGADGYTF.

The chain couples TRBV11-3 to TRBJ2-7; 9 bases match TRBD2. The CDR3 length is 15 residues. Germline V lookup: CDR1 SGHNT, CDR2 YENEEA. V lost 3 bases to trimming and J lost 0 bases; unmatched junction nucleotides: 3. CDR3 DNA sequence: TGTGCCAGCAGCTTTGGAGCGGGAGGCTCCTACGAGCAGTACTTC. This sequence encodes CASSFGAGGSYEQYF.

This chain joins TRBV9 and TRBJ2-2; 12 bases are a match to TRBD2. The V gene end was trimmed by 4 bases and the J gene end by 6 bases; junction bases not matched to a gene: 7. This CDR3 comprises 16 residues. CDR1 and CDR2 (germline): SGDLS, YYNGEE. The CDR3 region is CASSPSSSGRAGELFF. CDR3 nucleotides: TGTGCCAGCAGCCCGAGCTCTAGCGGGAGGGCCGGGGAGCTGTTTTTT. The variable domain in full, with the rest retrieved from reference TRBV9 and TRBJ2-2, is DSGVTQTPKHLITATGQRVTLRCSPRSGDLSVYWYQQSLDQGLQFLIQYYNGEERAKGNILERFSAQQFPDLHSELNLSSLELGDSALYFCASSPSSSGRAGELFFGEGSRLTVL.

The V and J genes are TRBV11-3 and TRBJ2-7, with D possibly matching TRBD2 (7 bases). Trimming took 5 bases from V and 4 from J, leaving 18 bases between them. Germline CDR1 is SGHNT and CDR2 is YENEEA. The length of the CDR3 is 15 residues. As DNA, the CDR3 is TGTGCCAGCAGCCTTGGGGGGGCGGCAATATACGAGCAGTACTTC. This codes for CASSLGGAAIYEQYF.

By share, this clone counts as medium-sized (0.01 to 0.1%). V usage is TRBV30 and J usage is TRBJ2-7; D may be TRBD2 (5 bases). The CDR3 spans 12 residues. Germline loops: CDR1 GTSNPN, CDR2 SVGIG (reference sequence). The CDR3 reads CTAAQAAGEQYF. In DNA, the CDR3 is TGTACGGCGGCGCAGGCCGCGGGCGAGCAGTACTTC.

This clone appeared once. The gene calls are TRBV19 and TRBJ1-5; D perhaps matches TRBD1 (5 bases). Per germline, CDR1 LNHDA and CDR2 SQIVND (reference sequence). Between the trimmed V and J ends, which lost 3 bases and 4 bases, there was a span of 10 bases. CDR3 length: 14 residues. The CDR3 sequence: CASSIGGVNQPQHF. For the CDR3, the DNA is TGTGCCAGTAGTATCGGGGGGGTAAATCAGCCCCAGCATTTT. Based on the CDR3 plus reference TRBV19 and TRBJ1-5, the full variable domain is DGGITQSPKYLFRKEGQNVTLSCEQNLNHDAMYWYRQDPGQGLRLIYYSQIVNDFQKGDIAEGYSVSREKKESFPLTVTSAQKNPTAFYLCASSIGGVNQPQHFGDGTRLSIL.

This clone was counted a few times. The J gene is TRBJ2-7, the V gene TRBV11-3, with TRBD2 matching 14 bases. CDR1 is SGHNT and CDR2 is YENEEA in the germline V gene. J gave up 6 bases and V 5 bases, and 9 bases lay outside the gene matches. The CDR3 has 16 amino acids. In nucleotides, the CDR3 is TGTGCCAGCAGCGCCCCGGGACTAGCGGGAGTGGGCGAGCAGTACTTC. Translating it yields CASSAPGLAGVGEQYF.

This chain links TRBV6-8 with TRBJ1-1, with 7 bases that match TRBD1. CDR3 length: 15 amino acids. Trimming removed 2 bases from V and 4 bases from J; junction bases left unmatched: 7. Germline values: CDR1 MNHGY, CDR2 SAAAGT. The CDR3 bases are TGTGCCAGCAGTTACCTCACCTACAGGGGCACTGAAGCTTTCTTT. Its translation: CASSYLTYRGTEAFF.

CDR3 in DNA: TGTGCCAGTCAGGGCTCGGGCGCAGATACGCAGTATTTT. It encodes CASQGSGADTQYF. This chain joins TRBV19 and TRBJ2-3, with a tentative D call TRBD1 (5 bases). The germline CDR1 and CDR2 sequences are LNHDA and SQIVND (reference sequence). With 8 bases removed from V and 4 bases from J, the gap between germline ends came to 13 bases. This CDR3 comprises 13 residues.

V gene TRBV19 combines with J gene TRBJ1-2, with unresolved D. The CDR3 has 12 residues. Germline assignment: CDR1 LNHDA and CDR2 SQIVND (reference sequence). The ends were cut back, 6 bases at V and 4 bases at J, with 9 bases in the middle. DNA for the CDR3: TGTGCCAGTAGCCCCGACACCTATGGCTACACCTTC. Protein: CASSPDTYGYTF.

V usage is TRBV19 and J usage is TRBJ2-7; D is uncertain. Germline-derived CDR1 and CDR2 are LNHDA and SQIVND (reference sequence). This CDR3 region has 13 residues. Deletions cut 6 bases from V and 5 bases from J, with 14 bases between. CDR3 sequence: CASRSAGRHEQYF. Here the CDR3 DNA reads TGTGCCAGTAGATCGGCAGGCCGCCACGAGCAGTACTTC.

This clone is labeled large. The chain combines TRBV6-8 with TRBJ1-5, with D unclear. Germline V gene sequence: CDR1 MNHGY, CDR2 SAAAGT. The V and J ends lost 6 bases and 0 bases respectively, with 9 bases between them. The CDR3 runs 14 residues. In DNA, the CDR3 is TGTGCCAGCAGCTCATGGGATAGCAATCAGCCCCAGCATTTT. Amino acid sequence: CASSSWDSNQPQHF.

The chain combines TRBV11-3 with TRBJ2-1; D is possibly TRBD2 (6 bases). Germline V gene lookup returns CDR1 SGHNT and CDR2 YENEEA. The CDR3 runs 16 residues. Trimming removed 2 bases from V and 5 bases from J, with 16 bases in between. CDR3 sequence reads: CASSLTAGLQHNEQFF. DNA for the CDR3: TGTGCCAGCAGCTTAACGGCGGGGCTCCAACACAATGAGCAGTTCTTC.

The table lists this clone with a few counts. The gene calls are TRBV9 and TRBJ2-5; the match to TRBD1 covers 11 bases. CDR3 length: 16 amino acids. Trimming took 0 bases from V and 8 from J; bases not matched to a gene: 9. Germline assignment: CDR1 SGDLS and CDR2 YYNGEE. DNA for the CDR3: TGTGCCAGCAGCGTAGATGATGGGACAGGGGGTCGCACCCAGTACTTC. This gives the protein CASSVDDGTGGRTQYF.

The chain is built from TRBV2 and TRBJ2-3; the match to TRBD2 covers 7 bases. Germline loops: CDR1 SNHLY, CDR2 FYNNEI. This CDR3 comprises 13 residues. The V segment lost 1 base and the J segment 8 bases; nucleotides outside the gene matches: 3. The CDR3 loop reads CASSEDLAGTQYF. The CDR3 bases are TGTGCCAGCAGTGAAGATTTAGCGGGTACGCAGTATTTT.

This clone was seen only a few times. The chain employs TRBV11-3 and TRBJ1-1; weak D call: TRBD1 (6 bases). Trimming stripped 1 base from V and 0 bases from J, with 15 bases between. This CDR3 region has 17 residues. Germline lookup yields CDR1 SGHNT and CDR2 YENEEA. CDR3 sequence reads: CASSLGDTRTVNTEAFF. CDR3 in DNA: TGTGCCAGCAGCTTAGGGGACACAAGGACGGTGAACACTGAAGCTTTCTTT.

The sample holds a few counts of this clone. The J gene is TRBJ1-5, the V gene TRBV19, with 9 bases fitting TRBD1. V was clipped by 7 bases and J by 7 bases; unmatched bases: 11. From germline, CDR1 is LNHDA and CDR2 SQIVND (reference sequence). The CDR3 runs to 15 residues. This CDR3 reads CASTQEGQGAQPQHF. Written as DNA, the CDR3 is TGTGCCAGTACGCAGGAGGGACAGGGAGCCCAGCCCCAGCATTTT.

This sequence joins TRBV30 and TRBJ2-5, with TRBD1 as a possible D gene (6 bases). Germline assignment: CDR1 GTSNPN and CDR2 SVGIG (reference sequence). This CDR3 spans 11 amino acids. The V end lost 5 bases, the J end lost 5 bases, and 9 bases lay between the germline ends. This CDR3 is CAWGGAETQYF. In DNA form, the CDR3 reads TGTGCCTGGGGGGGCGCGGAGACCCAGTACTTC. The full variable domain, with the rest looked up from reference TRBV30 and TRBJ2-5, is SQTIHQWPATLVQPVGSPLSLECTVEGTSNPNLYWYRQAAGRGLQLLFYSVGIGQISSEVPQNLSASRPQDRQFILSSKKLLLSDSGFYLCAWGGAETQYFGPGTRLLVL.

This clone was picked up a small number of times. The rearrangement uses TRBV11-3 and TRBJ1-1, with D tentatively TRBD1 (5 bases). CDR3 length: 16 residues. V was pared by 4 bases and J by 0 bases, with 15 bases between. Germline V gives CDR1 SGHNT, CDR2 YENEEA. The CDR3 nucleotides are TGTGCCAGCAGCTCCCAGGACAACCACATGAACACTGAAGCTTTCTTT. Translated: CASSSQDNHMNTEAFF. Full variable domain (outside the CDR3, taken from reference TRBV11-3 and TRBJ1-1): EAGVVQSPRYKIIEKKQPVAFWCNPISGHNTLYWYLQNLGQGPELLIRYENEEAVDDSQLPKDRFSAERLKGVDSTLKIQPAELGDSAVYLCASSSQDNHMNTEAFFGQGTRLTVV.

The gene calls are TRBV29-1 and TRBJ2-7; 10 nucleotides line up with TRBD1. After removal of 7 bases from V and 3 bases from J, the junction contained 6 bases not matched to a gene. This CDR3 region has 13 residues. CDR1 and CDR2 (germline): SQVTM, ANQGSEA. The CDR3 loop is CSGGQGIHYEQYF. The CDR3 nucleotides read TGCAGCGGGGGACAGGGGATTCACTACGAGCAGTACTTC.

This clone was counted a few times. The chain is built from TRBV6-7 and TRBJ2-2, with 12 positions matching TRBD2. TRBV6-7 is recorded as an ORF, its role being uncertain. V gave up 6 bases and J gave up 7 bases; unmatched junction bases: 6. The CDR3 covers 15 residues. The CDR3 loop reads CASSRTSGIGGELFF. CDR3 DNA: TGTGCCAGCAGCCGGACTAGCGGGATTGGCGGGGAGCTGTTTTTT.

CDR3 region: CASSYGGAGYEQYF. The DNA of the CDR3 is TGTGCCAGCAGTTACGGCGGGGCCGGGTACGAGCAGTACTTC. This chain connects TRBV6-8 to TRBJ2-7, with TRBD2 as a possible D gene (6 bases). V was cut by 2 bases and J by 4 bases, with 12 bases left in between. The CDR3 consists of 14 residues. Germline CDR1 MNHGY, CDR2 SAAAGT.

A few counts support this clone. The V and J genes are TRBV9 and TRBJ2-3; 10 nucleotides line up with TRBD1. Germline-derived CDR1 and CDR2 are SGDLS and YYNGEE. CDR3 length: 16 amino acids. Trimming cost V 3 bases and J 3 bases; bases outside gene matches: 7. The CDR3 sequence: CASSEFGQGGTDTQYF. CDR3 nucleotide sequence: TGTGCCAGCAGCGAGTTTGGACAGGGGGGGACAGATACGCAGTATTTT.

By sample share, this clone is large. V usage is TRBV28 and J usage is TRBJ2-3; 10 nucleotides align to TRBD2. The CDR3 runs 15 residues. CDR1 and CDR2 (germline): MDHEN, SYDVKM. The trim removed 8 bases at V and 5 bases at J, leaving 10 bases unmatched. CDR3 in DNA: TGTGCCAGCGTTCTAGCGGGAGTCTTCGGAGATACGCAGTATTTT. Residues: CASVLAGVFGDTQYF. Combining the CDR3 with reference TRBV28 and TRBJ2-3 gives the whole variable domain DVKVTQSSRYLVKRTGEKVFLECVQDMDHENMFWYRQDPGLGLRLIYFSYDVKMKEKGDIPEGYSVSREKKERFSLILESASTNQTSMYLCASVLAGVFGDTQYFGPGTRLTVL.